This entry describes one T cell receptor (beta chain). This sample is part of a study of blood T cell repertoires in COVID-19. The ends lost 1 base at V and 5 bases at J; junction bases unmatched: 4. Germline CDR1 reads GTSNPN; CDR2 reads SVGIG (reference sequence). This CDR3 has 14 residues. Clones were sequenced by immunoSEQ multiplex PCR, and TCRdb holds only the in-frame ones, with some missing. The data contain 150,000 to 200,000 clones, around 80% of them singletons. This chain links TRBV30 with TRBJ1-4; 7 nucleotides match TRBD1. The receptor was isolated from a man aged 40-49 years who had recovered from COVID-19. The sequenced sample was PBMCs or T cells enriched from blood (not recorded which). This CDR3 reads CAWSGGQRNEKLFF. CDR3 in DNA: TGTGCCTGGAGTGGGGGACAGAGAAATGAAAAACTGTTTTTT.